This passage covers 6 T cell receptor beta chains from one sample sequenced in a study of blood T cell repertoires in COVID-19. The method was immunoSEQ multiplex PCR; TCRdb's version includes in-frame clones alone and lacks a portion of them. The sample comprises some 200,000 clones, 75% to 90% of which are singletons, and about 2.2% rests with the top ten. Sequencing was done on a sample of PBMCs or T cells enriched from blood (not recorded which). Receptors were obtained from a woman in her twenties or thirties who had recovered from COVID-19.

The V call is TRBV4-3, the J call TRBJ1-2; D might be TRBD1 (5 bases). CDR1 and CDR2 from the germline V gene are LGHNA and YSLEER. CDR3 length: 15 residues. Trimming removed 1 base at V and 0 bases at J, with 9 bases between. CDR3 residues: CASSQVRGANYGYTF. CDR3 DNA sequence: TGCGCCAGCAGCCAAGTACGGGGGGCTAACTATGGCTACACCTTC.

The chain combines TRBV7-9 with TRBJ2-7; possible D gene TRBD2, 6 bases. There are 18 residues in the CDR3. Per the germline V gene, CDR1 is SEHNR and CDR2 is FQNEAQ (reference sequence). Trimming took off 3 bases at V and 2 bases at J, with 23 bases between the two ends. CDR3 loop: CASSFDGSRGGTTYEQYF. For the CDR3, the DNA is TGTGCCAGCAGCTTTGATGGTAGCCGTGGCGGGACCACCTACGAGCAGTACTTC. Looking up the rest from reference TRBV7-9 and TRBJ2-7 gives the full variable domain: DTGVSQNPRHKITKRGQNVTFRCDPISEHNRLYWYRQTLGQGPEFLTYFQNEAQLEKSRLLSDRFSAERPKGSFSTLEIQRTEQGDSAMYLCASSFDGSRGGTTYEQYFGPGTRLTVT.

This sequence joins TRBV6-4 and TRBJ2-1; 13 positions agree with TRBD2. V shed 4 bases, J shed 7 bases, and the junction held 4 bases outside the gene matches. Germline CDR1 reads MRHNA; CDR2 reads SNTAGT. The CDR3 is 15 residues long. In DNA form, the CDR3 reads TGTGCCAGCAGTGCTACTAGCGGGGGGGCTAATGAGCAGTTCTTC. Encoded protein: CASSATSGGANEQFF.

This clone was detected only once. The chain is built from TRBV9 and TRBJ1-1, with D perhaps matching TRBD1 (6 bases). The germline gives CDR1 SGDLS, CDR2 YYNGEE. V was cut by 2 bases and J by 4 bases, with 12 bases left in between. This CDR3 is built from 14 residues. The CDR3 protein is CASSVGDTPTEAFF. CDR3 nucleotide sequence: TGTGCCAGCAGCGTTGGGGACACCCCCACTGAAGCTTTCTTT. The full variable domain, in which reference TRBV9 and TRBJ1-1 provide the parts outside the CDR3, is DSGVTQTPKHLITATGQRVTLRCSPRSGDLSVYWYQQSLDQGLQFLIQYYNGEERAKGNILERFSAQQFPDLHSELNLSSLELGDSALYFCASSVGDTPTEAFFGQGTRLTVV.

J is TRBJ1-2 and V is TRBV6-1; D gene unclear. Trimming stripped 3 bases from V and 6 bases from J, with 17 bases between. The CDR3 loop spans 15 amino acids. Per germline, CDR1 MNHNS and CDR2 SASEGT. CDR3 region: CASSDARKEQHGYTF. The CDR3 DNA follows: TGTGCCAGCAGTGACGCAAGGAAGGAGCAGCATGGCTACACCTTC.

CDR3 bases: TGTGCCTGGAGTGGGCCTGTCGATGGCTACACCTTC. Amino acid sequence: CAWSGPVDGYTF. V gene TRBV30 combines with J gene TRBJ1-2; D is undetermined. Germline CDR1 reads GTSNPN; CDR2 reads SVGIG (reference sequence). The V and J ends lost 1 base and 6 bases respectively, with 9 bases between them. The CDR3 loop spans 12 amino acids.